This TCR beta chain was observed in a study of T cells in Graves' hyperthyroidism and ophthalmopathy. Study-wide context: Peripheral blood samples were taken at initial diagnosis, prior to any treatment. Study-wide results and caveats: Model-based prediction identified ophthalmopathy a median 6.5 months prior to its onset. Most expanded thyroid clonotypes above 0.001 also appeared in blood.

Amplified TCR beta CDR3 regions came from RNA transcripts. A set of HTBI primers served as the primers for a first-round RT-PCR of the TCR CDR3. A single record per CDR3 protein comes from TCRdb applying MiXCR to the multiplex PCR reads. The sample records fewer than 550,000 distinct CDR3 sequences, approximately 14% being singletons. The patients, who ranged from 18 to 65 in age, presented with newly diagnosed hyperthyroidism lasting under 2 months. This clonotype was counted at least ten times. The antigen is unknown. This CDR3 spans 16 amino acids. V was cut by 0 bases and J by 9 bases, with 18 bases left in between. From germline, CDR1 is MNHEY and CDR2 SVGEGT.

The origin of this receptor is a woman younger than 30 with Graves' hyperthyroidism. What was sequenced was blood. The chain joins TRBV6-2 or TRBV6-3 to TRBJ1-5; possibly TRBD1 for D (5 bases). The CDR3 spells CASSYSTENNPWPQHF. The CDR3 nucleotides are TGTGCCAGCAGTTACTCGACAGAAAACAACCCTTGGCCCCAGCATTTT.